This T cell receptor (beta chain) appears in the sequencing data of a study of cytomegalovirus exposure and HLA in healthy donors. Points from the study as a whole: It was reported in a later analysis that an Asian-associated ancestry cluster showed fewer N-insertions than the roughly 660-donor mean.

Primers included in the PCR were 60 Vbeta and 13 Jbeta primers. The method was immunoSEQ multiplex PCR; TCRdb's version includes in-frame clones alone and lacks a portion of them. The table has about 190,000 clones, approximately 78% seen once. This clone appeared once. Its antigen remains unidentified. Trimming removed 4 bases at V and 3 bases at J, with 9 bases between. The CDR3 covers 13 residues. Germline CDR1 reads MDHEN; CDR2 reads SYDVKM. The origin of this receptor is a woman in her late teens or twenties in good health and CMV-seronegative. The chain is built from TRBV28 and TRBJ1-2, with D uncertain. The specimen was PBMCs. CDR3 nucleotides: TGTGCCAGCAGTTCCAACATTGACTATGGCTACACCTTC. Translating it yields CASSSNIDYGYTF.